Detailed here is one TCR beta chain. Antigen unknown. This record comes from a study of blood T cells in healthy people across ages. Points from the study as a whole: Across the age range, TCR beta diversity per million T cells fell in a roughly linear way. Estimated diversity that came from one million T cells was considered an underestimate.

CDR3 size: 15 residues. V lost 0 bases, J lost 5 bases, and 10 bases lay in between. Per the germline V gene, CDR1 is SGHTA and CDR2 is FQGNSA. A sample-barcoded 5' primer and a J-beta primer mix were used in a second PCR of roughly 7 to 12 cycles. Each of the cDNA molecules was tagged by a template-switch adaptor with 12 random nucleotides. A single record per CDR3 protein comes from TCRdb applying MiXCR to the 5' RACE reads. The sample consists of about 640,000 distinct CDR3 sequences, 25% to 30% of them appearing once. There were healthy Caucasian individuals from Russia, aged about 6 to 95, serving as donors.

V and J are TRBV7-2 and TRBJ2-2; D possibly corresponds to TRBD1 (6 bases). The sequenced sample consisted of blood. This TCR came from a woman at least 80 years old in good health. The CDR3 sequence: CASSLALTGTGELFF. In DNA, the CDR3 is TGTGCCAGCAGCTTAGCCCTGACAGGAACCGGGGAGCTGTTTTTT.